Sequencing of this T cell receptor (beta chain) was carried out in a study of tumor-infiltrating lymphocytes in localized non-small cell lung cancer. Study context: Tumor tissue and non-adjacent uninvolved lung came from each patient. The study's findings and limits: IM1 and IM2 tumors showed no difference in T-cell fraction.

The germline V and J ends were trimmed by 4 bases and 3 bases, with 6 bases remaining between them. From germline, CDR1 is SQVTM and CDR2 ANQGSEA. CDR3 length: 11 residues. Worth noting for this clone: The antigen remains unidentified.

Some clones are missing from TCRdb's copy, which holds only in-frame ones; the method was immunoSEQ multiplex PCR. The table lists 12,000 or so clones, 65% to 75% of them singletons. What was sequenced was uninvolved lung tissue not adjacent to the tumor. The rearrangement joins TRBV29-1 to TRBJ2-5; possible D gene TRBD1, 6 bases. The receptor comes from a human donor with non-small cell lung cancer. The CDR3 loop is CSVGTEETQYF. The CDR3 DNA sequence: TGCAGCGTTGGGACAGAAGAGACCCAGTACTTC.